A selection of T cell receptor beta chains follows, all from one sample in a study of cytomegalovirus exposure and HLA in healthy donors. Some clones are missing from TCRdb's copy, which holds only in-frame ones; the method was immunoSEQ multiplex PCR. The table records fewer than 150,000 clones, around 79% of them present only once. The sequencing input was PBMCs. All receptors derive from a male donor in good health and CMV-seronegative. Both conserved end residues are trimmed from each CDR3.

j_call	v_call	cdr3_aa
TRBJ1-1	TRBV5-1	ASSLESGVMNTEAF
TRBJ2-4	TRBV19	ASSIFVIGGLRVIWRQGVD
TRBJ1-1	TRBV27	ASNTRQRMNTEAF
TRBJ2-7	TRBV7-2	ASSKDFSYEQY
TRBJ2-5	TRBV4-1	ASSLVPETQY
TRBJ2-1	TRBV7-3	ASSRSRGNEQF
TRBJ2-7	TRBV7-2	ASSLASSGASYEQY
TRBJ1-2	TRBV5-5	ASSLDQGYGYT
TRBJ2-7	TRBV5-1	ASSIDTYFYEQY
TRBJ1-1	TRBV5-1	ASSFNMNTEAF
TRBJ2-5	TRBV12-5	ASGIGQGAETQY
TRBJ2-7	TRBV7-9	ASSPGGAEQY
TRBJ2-3	TRBV7-9	ASSLGLAIGETQY
TRBJ1-5	TRBV6-5	ASSASGPNQPQH
TRBJ2-3	TRBV19	ASSIASRLATDTQY
TRBJ2-2	TRBV5-1	ASSFDRGGVGELF
TRBJ2-7	TRBV10-2	ASRGEYEQY
NA	TRBV5-1	ASSLAGGAIEQY
TRBJ1-2	TRBV6-5	ASRGRYYGYT
TRBJ1-2	TRBV29-1	SAIGGQFGDYGYT
TRBJ1-1	TRBV5-6	ASSLIPAAVGTEAF
TRBJ2-3	TRBV2	ASSEVALGTDTQY
TRBJ2-3	TRBV19	ASSRTSIDTQY
TRBJ1-3	TRBV6-5	ASKTGGNTIY
TRBJ2-1	TRBV5-1	ASRLAGVVDEQF
TRBJ1-1	TRBV5-4	ASSLGGLDTEAF
TRBJ2-1	TRBV18	ASSPQTSGSYNEQF
TRBJ1-2	TRBV6-1	ASSEGNSRNYGYT
TRBJ2-1	TRBV15	ATSRPLTSGSKDEQF
TRBJ2-3	TRBV15	ATSRVRDRGTDTQY
TRBJ1-5	TRBV6-5	ASSRDTDQPQH
TRBJ2-1	TRBV5-6	ASSHRGGDNEQF
TRBJ1-1	TRBV29-1	SVERRGFFREAF
TRBJ1-2	TRBV5-6	ASSWGGSYGYT
TRBJ1-2	TRBV5-1	ASSLERGQVYT
TRBJ1-2	TRBV7-7	ASSLLRDRGYGYT
TRBJ2-2	TRBV30	ACGSGFGELF